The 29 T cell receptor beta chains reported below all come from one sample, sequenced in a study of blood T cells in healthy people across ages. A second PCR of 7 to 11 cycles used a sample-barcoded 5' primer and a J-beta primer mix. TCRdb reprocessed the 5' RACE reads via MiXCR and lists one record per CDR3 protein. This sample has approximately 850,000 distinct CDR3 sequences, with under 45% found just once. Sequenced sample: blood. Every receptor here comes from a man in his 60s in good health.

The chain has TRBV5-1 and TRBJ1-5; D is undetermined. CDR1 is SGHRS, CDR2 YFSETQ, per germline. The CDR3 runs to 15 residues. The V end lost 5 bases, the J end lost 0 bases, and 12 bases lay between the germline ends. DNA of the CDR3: TGCGCCAGCAGAGTTTCGGACGGTAGCAATCAGCCCCAGCATTTT. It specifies CASRVSDGSNQPQHF.

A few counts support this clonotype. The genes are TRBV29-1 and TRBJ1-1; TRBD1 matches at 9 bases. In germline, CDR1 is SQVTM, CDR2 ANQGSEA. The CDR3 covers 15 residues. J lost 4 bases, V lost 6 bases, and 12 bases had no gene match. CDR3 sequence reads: CSVLGWDRAPTEAFF. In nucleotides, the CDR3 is TGCAGCGTCCTGGGCTGGGACAGGGCCCCCACTGAAGCTTTCTTT.

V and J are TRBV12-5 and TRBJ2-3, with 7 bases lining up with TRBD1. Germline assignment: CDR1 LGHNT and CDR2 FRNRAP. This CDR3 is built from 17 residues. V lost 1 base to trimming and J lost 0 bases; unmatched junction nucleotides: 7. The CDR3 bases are TGTGCTAGTGGTTTGGGAATAGGGGGCCCTAGCACAGATACGCAGTATTTT. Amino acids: CASGLGIGGPSTDTQYF.

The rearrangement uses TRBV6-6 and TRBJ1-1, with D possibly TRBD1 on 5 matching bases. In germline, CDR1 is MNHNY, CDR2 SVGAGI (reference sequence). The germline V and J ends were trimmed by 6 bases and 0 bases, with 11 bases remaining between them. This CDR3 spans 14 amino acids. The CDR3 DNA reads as TGTGCCAGCAGATCCCCGGGGCTGAACACTGAAGCTTTCTTT. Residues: CASRSPGLNTEAFF.

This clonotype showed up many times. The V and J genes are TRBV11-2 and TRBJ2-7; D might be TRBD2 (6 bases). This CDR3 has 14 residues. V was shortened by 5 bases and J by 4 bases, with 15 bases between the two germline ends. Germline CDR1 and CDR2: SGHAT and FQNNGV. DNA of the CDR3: TGTGCCAGCAGCCCCAGACCGGGAGATTACGAGCAGTACTTC. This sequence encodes CASSPRPGDYEQYF.

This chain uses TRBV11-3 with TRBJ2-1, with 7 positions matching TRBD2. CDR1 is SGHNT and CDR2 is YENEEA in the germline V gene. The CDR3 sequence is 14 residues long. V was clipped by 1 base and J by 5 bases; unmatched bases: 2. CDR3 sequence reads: CASSLGGLHNEQFF. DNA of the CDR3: TGTGCCAGCAGCTTAGGGGGACTACACAATGAGCAGTTCTTC.

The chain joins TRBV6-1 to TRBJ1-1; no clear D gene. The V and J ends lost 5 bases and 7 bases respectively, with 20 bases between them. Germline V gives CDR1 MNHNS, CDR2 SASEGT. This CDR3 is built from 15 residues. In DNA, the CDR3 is TGTGCCAGCAGTCCCCAAGCGGCCGGGAACGGTGAAGCTTTCTTT. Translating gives CASSPQAAGNGEAFF.

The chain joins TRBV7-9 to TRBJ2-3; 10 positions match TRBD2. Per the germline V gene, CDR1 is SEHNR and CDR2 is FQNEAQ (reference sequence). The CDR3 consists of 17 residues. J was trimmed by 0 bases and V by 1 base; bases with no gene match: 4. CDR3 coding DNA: TGTGCCAGCAGCTTAGAGATGACTAGCGGGAGCACAGATACGCAGTATTTT. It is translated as CASSLEMTSGSTDTQYF.

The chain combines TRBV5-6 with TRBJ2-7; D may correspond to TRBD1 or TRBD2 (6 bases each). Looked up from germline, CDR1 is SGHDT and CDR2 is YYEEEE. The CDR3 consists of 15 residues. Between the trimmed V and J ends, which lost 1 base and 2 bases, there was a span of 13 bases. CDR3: CASSLYGGLPYEQYF. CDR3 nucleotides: TGTGCCAGCAGCTTGTATGGGGGGCTTCCCTACGAGCAGTACTTC.

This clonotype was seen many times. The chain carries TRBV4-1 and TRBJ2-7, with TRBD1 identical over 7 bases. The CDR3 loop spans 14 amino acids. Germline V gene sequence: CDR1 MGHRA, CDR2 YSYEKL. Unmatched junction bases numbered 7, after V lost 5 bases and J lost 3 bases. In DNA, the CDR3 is TGCGCCAGCAGCAAAGGGGACAGACTCTACGAGCAGTACTTC. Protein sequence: CASSKGDRLYEQYF.

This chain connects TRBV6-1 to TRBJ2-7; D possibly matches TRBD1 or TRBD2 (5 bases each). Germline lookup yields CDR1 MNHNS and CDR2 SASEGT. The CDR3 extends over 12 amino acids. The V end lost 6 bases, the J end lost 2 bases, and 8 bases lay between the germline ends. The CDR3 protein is CASRGPTYEQYF. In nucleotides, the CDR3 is TGTGCCAGCAGGGGACCGACCTACGAGCAGTACTTC.

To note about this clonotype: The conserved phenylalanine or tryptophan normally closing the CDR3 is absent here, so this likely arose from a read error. CDR3 coding DNA: TGTGCCAGCAGCTTCCTACAGGGACAATCCCACCCGAGGCAGTTCTTG. This translates into CASSFLQGQSHPRQFL. The chain links TRBV7-8 to TRBJ2-1; a possible D gene is TRBD1 (6 bases). The CDR3 has 16 amino acids. The germline gives CDR1 SGHVS, CDR2 FQNEAQ. Trimming took off 3 bases at V and 12 bases at J, with 24 bases between the two ends.

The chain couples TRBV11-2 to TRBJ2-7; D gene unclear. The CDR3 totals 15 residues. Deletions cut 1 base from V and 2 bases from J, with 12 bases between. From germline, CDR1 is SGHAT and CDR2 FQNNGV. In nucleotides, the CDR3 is TGTGCCAGCAGCTTAGGGTTAGTGAAAGCCTACGAGCAGTACTTC. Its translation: CASSLGLVKAYEQYF.

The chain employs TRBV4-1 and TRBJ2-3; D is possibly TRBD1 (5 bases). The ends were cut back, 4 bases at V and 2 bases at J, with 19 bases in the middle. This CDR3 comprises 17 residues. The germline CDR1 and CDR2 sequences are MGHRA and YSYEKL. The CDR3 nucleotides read TGCGCCAGCAGCCCCATTATTCGACAGAAAAACACAGATACGCAGTATTTT. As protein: CASSPIIRQKNTDTQYF.

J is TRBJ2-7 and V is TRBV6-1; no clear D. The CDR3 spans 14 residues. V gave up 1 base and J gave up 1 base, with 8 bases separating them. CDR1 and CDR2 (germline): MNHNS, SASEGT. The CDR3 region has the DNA TGTGCCAGCAGTGAAGTGGCAGATTCCTACGAGCAGTACTTC. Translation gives CASSEVADSYEQYF.

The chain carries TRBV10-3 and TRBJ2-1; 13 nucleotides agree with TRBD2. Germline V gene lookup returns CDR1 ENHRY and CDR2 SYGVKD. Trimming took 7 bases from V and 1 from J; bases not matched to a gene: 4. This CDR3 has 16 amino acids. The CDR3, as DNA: TGTGCCATCACTGGACTAGCGGGGGTGTCCTACAATGAGCAGTTCTTC. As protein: CAITGLAGVSYNEQFF.

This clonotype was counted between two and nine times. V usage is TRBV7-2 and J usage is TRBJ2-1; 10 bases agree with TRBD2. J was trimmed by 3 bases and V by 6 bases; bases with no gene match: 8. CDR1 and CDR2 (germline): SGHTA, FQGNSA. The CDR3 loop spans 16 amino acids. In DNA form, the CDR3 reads TGTGCCAGCAGACCAGCGGGGGGGCCGGGCTACAATGAGCAGTTCTTC. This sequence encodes CASRPAGGPGYNEQFF.

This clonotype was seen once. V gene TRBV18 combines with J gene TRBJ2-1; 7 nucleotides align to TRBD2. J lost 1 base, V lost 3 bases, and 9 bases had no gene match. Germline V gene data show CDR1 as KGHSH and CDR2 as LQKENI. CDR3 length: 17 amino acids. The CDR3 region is CASSPPGSGASYNEQFF. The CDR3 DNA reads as TGTGCCAGCTCACCTCCGGGGAGCGGGGCTTCCTACAATGAGCAGTTCTTC.

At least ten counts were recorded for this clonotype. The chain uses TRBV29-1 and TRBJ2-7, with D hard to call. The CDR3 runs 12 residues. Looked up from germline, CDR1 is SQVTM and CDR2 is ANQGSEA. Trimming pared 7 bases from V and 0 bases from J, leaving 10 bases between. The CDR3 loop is CSAAVNSYEQYF. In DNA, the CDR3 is TGCAGCGCAGCAGTCAACTCCTACGAGCAGTACTTC.

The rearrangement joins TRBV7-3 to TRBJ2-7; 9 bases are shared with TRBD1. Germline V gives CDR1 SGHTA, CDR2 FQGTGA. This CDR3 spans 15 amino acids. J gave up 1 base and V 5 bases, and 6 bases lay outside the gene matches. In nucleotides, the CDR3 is TGTGCCAGCAGCCCCGGGGACAGGGTATCCTACGAGCAGTACTTC. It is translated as CASSPGDRVSYEQYF.

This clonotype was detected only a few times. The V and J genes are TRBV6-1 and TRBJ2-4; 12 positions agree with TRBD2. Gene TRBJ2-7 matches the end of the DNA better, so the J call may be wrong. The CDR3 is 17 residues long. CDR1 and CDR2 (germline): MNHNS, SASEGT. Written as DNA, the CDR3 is TGTGCCAGCAGTGTCGGGACTAGCGGGCTAGTGGGTTACGAGCAGTACTTC. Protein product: CASSVGTSGLVGYEQYF.

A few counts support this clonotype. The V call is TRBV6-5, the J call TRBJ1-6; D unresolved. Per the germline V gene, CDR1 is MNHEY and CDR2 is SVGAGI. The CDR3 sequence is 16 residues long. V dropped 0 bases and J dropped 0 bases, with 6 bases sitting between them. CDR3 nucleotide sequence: TGTGCCAGCAGTTACTCCCATAGCTCCTATAATTCACCCCTCCACTTT. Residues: CASSYSHSSYNSPLHF.

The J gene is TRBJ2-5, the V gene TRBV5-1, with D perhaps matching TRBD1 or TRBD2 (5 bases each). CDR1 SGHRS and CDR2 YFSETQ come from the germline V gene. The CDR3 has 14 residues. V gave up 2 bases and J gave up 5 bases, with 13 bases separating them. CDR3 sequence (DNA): TGCGCCAGCAGCTTTCGTGAGGGGATGGAGACCCAGTACTTC. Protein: CASSFREGMETQYF.

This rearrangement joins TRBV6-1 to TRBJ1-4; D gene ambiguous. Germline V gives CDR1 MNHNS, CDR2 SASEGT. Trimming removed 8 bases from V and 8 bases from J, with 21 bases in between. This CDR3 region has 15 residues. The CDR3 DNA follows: TGTGCCAGCGGTCTAGGTGGAGCGTTACGGGAAAAACTGTTTTTT. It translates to CASGLGGALREKLFF.

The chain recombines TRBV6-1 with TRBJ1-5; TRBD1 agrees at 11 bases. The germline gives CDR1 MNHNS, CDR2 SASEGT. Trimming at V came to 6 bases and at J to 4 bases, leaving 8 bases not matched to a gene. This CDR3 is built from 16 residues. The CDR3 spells CASRADRGQGNQPQHF. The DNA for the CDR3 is TGTGCCAGCAGGGCGGACAGGGGGCAAGGAAATCAGCCCCAGCATTTT.

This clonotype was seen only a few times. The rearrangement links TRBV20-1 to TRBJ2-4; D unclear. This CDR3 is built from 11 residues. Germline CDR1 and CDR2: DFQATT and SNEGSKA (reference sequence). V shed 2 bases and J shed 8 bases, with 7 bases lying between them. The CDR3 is CSARIRDIQYF. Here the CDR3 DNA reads TGCAGTGCTAGAATCCGGGACATTCAGTACTTC.

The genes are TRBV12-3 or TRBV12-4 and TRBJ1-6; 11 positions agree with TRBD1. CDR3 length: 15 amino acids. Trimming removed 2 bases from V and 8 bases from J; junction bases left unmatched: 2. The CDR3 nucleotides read TGTGCCAGCAGTTTATCGGGACAGGGGGATTCACCCCTCCACTTT. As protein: CASSLSGQGDSPLHF.

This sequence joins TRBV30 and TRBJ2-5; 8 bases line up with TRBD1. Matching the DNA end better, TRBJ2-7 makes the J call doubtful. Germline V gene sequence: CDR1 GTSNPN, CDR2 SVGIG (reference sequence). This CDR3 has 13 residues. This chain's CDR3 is CAWSVRTGYEQYF. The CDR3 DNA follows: TGTGCCTGGAGTGTTCGGACAGGGTACGAGCAGTACTTC.

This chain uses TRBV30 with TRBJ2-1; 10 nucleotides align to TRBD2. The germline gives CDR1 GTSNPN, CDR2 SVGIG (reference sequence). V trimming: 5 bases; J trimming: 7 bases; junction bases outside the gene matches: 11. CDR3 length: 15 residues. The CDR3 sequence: CAWQGSGTSENEQFF. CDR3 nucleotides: TGTGCCTGGCAAGGCTCCGGGACTAGCGAGAATGAGCAGTTCTTC.